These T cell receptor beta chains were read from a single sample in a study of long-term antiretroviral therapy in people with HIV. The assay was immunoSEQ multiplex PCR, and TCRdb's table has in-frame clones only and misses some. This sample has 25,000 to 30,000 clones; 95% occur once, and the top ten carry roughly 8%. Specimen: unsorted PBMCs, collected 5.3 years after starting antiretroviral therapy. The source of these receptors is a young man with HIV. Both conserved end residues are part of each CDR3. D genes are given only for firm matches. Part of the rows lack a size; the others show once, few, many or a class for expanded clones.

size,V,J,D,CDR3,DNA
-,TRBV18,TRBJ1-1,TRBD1,CASSLRQGPYTEAFF,TGTGCCAGCTCACTCCGACAGGGACCCTACACTGAAGCTTTCTTT
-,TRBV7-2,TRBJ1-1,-,CASSLAGGGTEAFF,TGTGCCAGCAGCTTAGCGGGCGGGGGCACTGAAGCTTTCTTT
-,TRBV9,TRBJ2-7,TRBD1,CASSRDRGPVYEQYF,TGTGCCAGCAGCCGGGACAGGGGGCCAGTGTACGAGCAGTACTTC
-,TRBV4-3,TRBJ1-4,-,CASSRWAARNEKLFF,TGCGCCAGCAGCCGATGGGCCGCGAGAAATGAAAAACTGTTTTTT
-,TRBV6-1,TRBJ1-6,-,CASSGAWEGSGNSPLHF,TGTGCCAGCAGTGGGGCCTGGGAAGGGTCGGGTAATTCACCCCTCCACTTT
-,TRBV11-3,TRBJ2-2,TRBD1,CASSLTGEPGELFF,TGTGCCAGCAGCTTGACAGGGGAGCCCGGGGAGCTGTTTTTT
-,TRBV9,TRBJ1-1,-,CASSPPGTLNTEAFF,TGTGCCAGCAGCCCCCCCGGGACCTTGAACACTGAAGCTTTCTTT
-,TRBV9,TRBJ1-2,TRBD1,CASSPRTGGEVAYGYTF,TGTGCCAGCAGCCCTAGGACAGGGGGGGAGGTGGCCTATGGCTACACCTTC
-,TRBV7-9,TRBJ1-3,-,CASSDSGISGNTIYF,TGTGCCAGCAGCGACTCAGGGATCTCTGGAAACACCATATATTTT
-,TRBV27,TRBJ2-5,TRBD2,CASSPSLPLPSGRGQETQYF,TGTGCCAGCAGTCCATCCCTGCCTCTCCCTAGTGGGAGGGGTCAAGAGACCCAGTACTTC
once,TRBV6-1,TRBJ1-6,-,CATRVRAHYNSPLHF,TGTGCCACCCGGGTCCGGGCCCACTATAATTCACCCCTCCACTTT
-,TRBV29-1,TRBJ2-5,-,CSVEDTGGPRETQYF,TGCAGCGTTGAAGATACAGGAGGGCCAAGAGAGACCCAGTACTTC
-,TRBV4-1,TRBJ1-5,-,CASSQTDNQPQHF,TGCGCCAGCAGCCAGACAGACAATCAGCCCCAGCATTTT
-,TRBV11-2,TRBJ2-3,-,CASRPQGKQVGGLDTQYF,TGTGCCAGCAGGCCCCAGGGGAAACAAGTCGGGGGGCTCGATACGCAGTATTTT
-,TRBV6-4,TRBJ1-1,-,CASSETSEGITEAFF,TGTGCCAGCAGTGAAACTAGCGAGGGCATAACTGAAGCTTTCTTT
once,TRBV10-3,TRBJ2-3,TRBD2,CAISGIGGSAGGRDTQYF,TGTGCCATCAGTGGCATCGGTGGTTCGGCGGGGGGGAGAGATACGCAGTATTTT
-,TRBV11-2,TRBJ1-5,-,CASSLDESPQHF,TGTGCCAGCAGCTTAGATGAAAGCCCCCAGCATTTT
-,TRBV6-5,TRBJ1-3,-,CASRPRGGSGNTIYF,TGTGCCAGCAGACCCCGGGGAGGCTCTGGAAACACCATATATTTT
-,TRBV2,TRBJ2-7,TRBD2,CASSDSIAGGISYEQYF,TGTGCCAGCAGTGATAGTATAGCGGGAGGCATCTCCTACGAGCAGTACTTC
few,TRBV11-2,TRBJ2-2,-,CASSWGESGELFF,TGTGCCAGCAGCTGGGGGGAAAGCGGGGAGCTGTTTTTT
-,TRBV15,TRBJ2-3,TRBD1,CATSMDRGRTDTQYF,TGTGCCACCAGCATGGACAGGGGGCGAACAGATACGCAGTATTTT
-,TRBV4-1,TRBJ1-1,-,CASSHGTVNTEAFF,TGCGCCAGCAGCCATGGGACGGTGAACACTGAAGCTTTCTTT
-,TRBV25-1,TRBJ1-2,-,CASTDSEMDIRGYTF,TGTGCCAGCACCGATTCGGAGATGGACATTCGAGGCTACACCTTC
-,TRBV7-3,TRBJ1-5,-,CASSPNIHLGDYSNQPQHF,TGTGCCAGCAGTCCAAACATCCATTTGGGGGATTATAGCAATCAGCCCCAGCATTTT
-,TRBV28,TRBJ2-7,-,CASVPRAGSSYEQYF,TGTGCCAGCGTCCCCCGGGCAGGCAGCTCCTACGAGCAGTACTTC
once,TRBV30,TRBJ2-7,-,CAWSVQSAGKNYEQYF,TGTGCCTGGAGTGTACAGTCCGCAGGGAAGAACTACGAGCAGTACTTC
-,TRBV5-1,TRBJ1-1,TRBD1,CASSWGQAARGTEAFF,TGCGCCAGCAGCTGGGGACAGGCGGCACGGGGCACTGAAGCTTTCTTT
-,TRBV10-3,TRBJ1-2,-,CAISELLPGALNYGYTF,TGTGCCATCAGTGAGCTCCTTCCGGGGGCACTTAACTATGGCTACACCTTC
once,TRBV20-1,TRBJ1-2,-,CSAHPTWYYTF,TGCAGTGCACACCCAACCTGGTACTACACCTTC
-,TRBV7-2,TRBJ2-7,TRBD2,CASSSGLAGNTYEQYF,TGTGCCAGCAGCTCGGGACTAGCGGGAAATACCTACGAGCAGTACTTC
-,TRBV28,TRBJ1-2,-,CASSFSDSYGYTF,TGTGCCAGCAGTTTCTCAGACAGTTATGGCTACACCTTC
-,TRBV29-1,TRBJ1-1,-,CSVVGGGTEAFF,TGCAGCGTTGTCGGGGGGGGCACTGAAGCTTTCTTT
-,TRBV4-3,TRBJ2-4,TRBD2,CASSQEEASGRSGIQYF,TGCGCCAGCAGCCAAGAGGAGGCTAGCGGGAGATCAGGCATTCAGTACTTC
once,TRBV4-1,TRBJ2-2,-,CASSPPGPGRENTGELFF,TGCGCCAGCAGCCCTCCGGGCCCGGGGCGCGAGAACACCGGGGAGCTGTTTTTT
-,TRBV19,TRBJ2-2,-,CASSISRVNTGELFF,TGTGCCAGTAGTATATCCAGGGTGAACACCGGGGAGCTGTTTTTT
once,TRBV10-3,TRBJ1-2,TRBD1,CAIPGQVNGYTF,TGTGCCATCCCGGGACAGGTTAATGGCTACACCTTC
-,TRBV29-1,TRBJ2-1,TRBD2,CSVESGRPPYNEQFF,TGCAGCGTTGAAAGCGGGAGGCCCCCCTACAATGAGCAGTTCTTC
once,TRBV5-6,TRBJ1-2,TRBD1,CASSLRGTGELYGYTF,TGTGCCAGCAGCTTGCGAGGGACAGGGGAACTCTATGGCTACACCTTC
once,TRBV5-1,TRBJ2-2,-,CASNREYGELFF,TGCGCGTCAAATAGGGAGTACGGGGAGCTGTTTTTT
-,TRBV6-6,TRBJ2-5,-,CASSSGTRQETQYF,TGTGCCAGCAGTTCCGGGACACGCCAAGAGACCCAGTACTTC
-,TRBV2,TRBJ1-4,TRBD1,CASSVQGVTNEKLFF,TGTGCCAGCAGTGTCCAGGGGGTAACTAATGAAAAACTGTTTTTT
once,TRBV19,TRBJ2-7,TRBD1,CASSIGRDSSYEQYF,TGTGCCAGTAGTATAGGCCGGGACAGCTCCTACGAGCAGTACTTC
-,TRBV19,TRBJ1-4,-,CASSMQGHEKLFF,TGTGCCAGTAGTATGCAGGGTCATGAAAAACTGTTTTTT
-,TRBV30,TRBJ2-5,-,CACPSGLGETQYF,TGTGCCTGCCCTTCGGGGCTTGGCGAGACCCAGTACTTC
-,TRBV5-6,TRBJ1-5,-,CASSLSRRGSNQPQHF,TGTGCCAGCAGCTTGTCTCGCAGGGGTAGCAATCAGCCCCAGCATTTT
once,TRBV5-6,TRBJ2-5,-,CASAAGRETQYF,TGTGCCAGCGCGGCGGGGAGAGAGACCCAGTACTTC
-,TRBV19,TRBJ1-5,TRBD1,CASSNLRGVDQPQHF,TGTGCCAGTAGTAACCTCAGGGGGGTGGATCAGCCCCAGCATTTT
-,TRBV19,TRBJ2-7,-,CASSPGRSYEQYF,TGTGCCAGTAGTCCGGGCAGGTCCTACGAGCAGTACTTC
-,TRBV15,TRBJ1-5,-,CATSRGGFGNQPQHF,TGTGCCACCAGCAGAGGAGGGTTTGGCAATCAGCCCCAGCATTTT
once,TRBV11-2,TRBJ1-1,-,CASSPRIDTEAFF,TGTGCCAGCAGCCCTCGGATAGACACTGAAGCTTTCTTT
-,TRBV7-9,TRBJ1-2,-,CASSTPSAGVEMRYTF,TGTGCCAGCAGTACCCCGTCGGCAGGGGTGGAAATGCGCTACACCTTC
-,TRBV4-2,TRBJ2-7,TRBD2,CASSQTSGSSYEQYF,TGTGCCAGCAGCCAGACTAGCGGGAGCTCCTACGAGCAGTACTTC
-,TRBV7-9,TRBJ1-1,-,CASSLVGGRGTEAFF,TGTGCCAGCAGCTTAGTGGGCGGACGAGGCACTGAAGCTTTCTTT
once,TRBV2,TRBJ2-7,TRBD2,CASSGSTGTSGRAFEQYF,TGTGCCAGCAGTGGGTCTACCGGGACTAGCGGGAGGGCCTTTGAGCAGTACTTC
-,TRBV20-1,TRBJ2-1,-,CSAGGNEQFF,TGCAGTGCCGGAGGCAATGAGCAGTTCTTC
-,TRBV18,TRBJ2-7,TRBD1,CASSPPGTGFYEQYF,TGTGCCAGCTCACCACCCGGGACAGGGTTCTACGAGCAGTACTTC